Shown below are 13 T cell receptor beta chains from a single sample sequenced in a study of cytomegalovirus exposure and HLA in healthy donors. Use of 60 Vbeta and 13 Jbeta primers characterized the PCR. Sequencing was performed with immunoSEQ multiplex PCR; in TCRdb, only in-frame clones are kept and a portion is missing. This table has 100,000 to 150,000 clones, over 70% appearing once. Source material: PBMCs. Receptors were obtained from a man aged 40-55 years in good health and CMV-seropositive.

The CDR3 sequence: CATSRYRGANTEAFF. Here the CDR3 DNA reads TGTGCCACCAGCAGGTACAGGGGGGCCAACACTGAAGCTTTCTTT. The rearrangement uses TRBV15 and TRBJ1-1, with TRBD1 identical over 8 bases. The trim removed 3 bases at V and 2 bases at J, leaving 5 bases unmatched. CDR1 and CDR2 from the germline V gene are LNHNV and YYDKDF (reference sequence). CDR3 length equals 15 residues.

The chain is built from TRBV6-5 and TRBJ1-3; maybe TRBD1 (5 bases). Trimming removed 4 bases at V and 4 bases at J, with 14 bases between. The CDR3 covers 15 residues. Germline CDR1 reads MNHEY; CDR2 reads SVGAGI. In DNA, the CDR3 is TGTGCCAGCAGTTCCCCGGGACGGGGGGGAAACACCATATATTTT. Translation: CASSSPGRGGNTIYF.

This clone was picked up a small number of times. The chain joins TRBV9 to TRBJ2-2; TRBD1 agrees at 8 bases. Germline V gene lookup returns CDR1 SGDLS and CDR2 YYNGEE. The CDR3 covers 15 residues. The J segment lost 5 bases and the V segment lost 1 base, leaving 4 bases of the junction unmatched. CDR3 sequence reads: CASSVLQGGTGELFF. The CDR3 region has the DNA TGTGCCAGCAGCGTATTACAGGGGGGAACCGGGGAGCTGTTTTTT.

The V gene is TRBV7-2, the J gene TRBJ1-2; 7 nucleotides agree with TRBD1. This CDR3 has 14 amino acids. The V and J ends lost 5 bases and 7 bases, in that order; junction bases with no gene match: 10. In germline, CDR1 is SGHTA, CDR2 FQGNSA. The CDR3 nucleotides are TGTGCCAGCAGCGCTGACAGGGTTGGTTCTGGCTACACCTTC. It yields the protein CASSADRVGSGYTF.

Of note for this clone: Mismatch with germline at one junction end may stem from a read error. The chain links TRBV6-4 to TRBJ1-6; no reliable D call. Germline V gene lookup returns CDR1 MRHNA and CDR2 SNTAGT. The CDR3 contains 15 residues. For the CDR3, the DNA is TGTGTCAGCAGTGTGGAGGGCTCCTATAATTCACCCCTCCACTTT. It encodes CVSSVEGSYNSPLHF.

The CDR3 reads CASSQDRDRPDGYTF. Written as DNA, the CDR3 is TGCGCCAGCAGCCAAGATCGGGATAGGCCTGATGGCTACACCTTC. The chain uses TRBV4-1 and TRBJ1-2; D unclear. Germline values: CDR1 MGHRA, CDR2 YSYEKL. Between the trimmed V and J ends, which lost 0 bases and 6 bases, there was a span of 14 bases. The CDR3 spans 15 residues.

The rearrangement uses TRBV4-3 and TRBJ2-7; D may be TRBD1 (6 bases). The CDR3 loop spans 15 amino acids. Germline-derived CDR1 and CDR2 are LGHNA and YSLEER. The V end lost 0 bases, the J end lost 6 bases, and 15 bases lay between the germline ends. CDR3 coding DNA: TGCGCCAGCAGCCAAGATTACAGGGCCCTCATCGAGCAGTACTTC. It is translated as CASSQDYRALIEQYF.

The chain's CDR3 is CASSTGGTGTSVRAGYTF. The CDR3 DNA sequence: TGTGCCAGTAGTACGGGGGGAACCGGGACCTCTGTTAGGGCTGGCTACACCTTC. This sequence joins TRBV19 and TRBJ1-2; tentatively, D is TRBD1 (5 bases). V was pared by 4 bases and J by 7 bases, with 28 bases between. CDR3 size: 18 residues. Germline CDR1 and CDR2: LNHDA and SQIVND (reference sequence). Based on the CDR3 plus reference TRBV19 and TRBJ1-2, the full variable domain is DGGITQSPKYLFRKEGQNVTLSCEQNLNHDAMYWYRQDPGQGLRLIYYSQIVNDFQKGDIAEGYSVSREKKESFPLTVTSAQKNPTAFYLCASSTGGTGTSVRAGYTFGSGTRLTVV.

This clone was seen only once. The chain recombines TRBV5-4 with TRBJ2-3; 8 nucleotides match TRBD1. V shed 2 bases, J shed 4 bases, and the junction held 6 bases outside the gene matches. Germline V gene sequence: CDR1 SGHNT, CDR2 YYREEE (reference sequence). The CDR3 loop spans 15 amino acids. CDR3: CASSLADRAADTQYF. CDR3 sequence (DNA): TGTGCCAGCAGCTTAGCGGACAGGGCTGCAGATACGCAGTATTTT. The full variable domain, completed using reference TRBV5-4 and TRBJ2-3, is ETGVTQSPTHLIKTRGQQVTLRCSSQSGHNTVSWYQQALGQGPQFIFQYYREEENGRGNFPPRFSGLQFPNYSSELNVNALELDDSALYLCASSLADRAADTQYFGPGTRLTVL.

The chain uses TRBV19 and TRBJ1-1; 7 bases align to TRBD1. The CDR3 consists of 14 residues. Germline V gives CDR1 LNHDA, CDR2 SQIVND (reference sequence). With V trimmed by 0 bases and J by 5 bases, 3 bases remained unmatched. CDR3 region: CASSIDRGRTEAFF. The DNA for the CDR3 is TGTGCCAGTAGTATAGACAGGGGGAGGACTGAAGCTTTCTTT.

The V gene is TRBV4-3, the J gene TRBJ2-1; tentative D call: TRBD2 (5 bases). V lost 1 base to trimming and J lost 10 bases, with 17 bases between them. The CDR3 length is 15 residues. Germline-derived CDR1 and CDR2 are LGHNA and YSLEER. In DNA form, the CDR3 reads TGCGCCAGCAGCCAAGCGCGGGCTCTCCCTGAGGAGCAGTTCTTC. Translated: CASSQARALPEEQFF.

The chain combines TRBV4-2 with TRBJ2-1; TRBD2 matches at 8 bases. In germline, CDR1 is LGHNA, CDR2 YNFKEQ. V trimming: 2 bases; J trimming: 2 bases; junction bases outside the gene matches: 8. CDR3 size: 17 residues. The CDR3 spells CASSQKGKTSAYNEQFF. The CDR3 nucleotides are TGTGCCAGCAGCCAAAAAGGGAAGACTAGCGCCTACAATGAGCAGTTCTTC.

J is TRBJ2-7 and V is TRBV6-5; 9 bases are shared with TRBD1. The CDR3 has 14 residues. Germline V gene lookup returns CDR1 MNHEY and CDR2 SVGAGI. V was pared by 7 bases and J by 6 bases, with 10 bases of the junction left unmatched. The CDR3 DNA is TGTGCCAGCAATGACAGGGGGGTTTTCGGCGAGCAGTACTTC. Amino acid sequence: CASNDRGVFGEQYF.